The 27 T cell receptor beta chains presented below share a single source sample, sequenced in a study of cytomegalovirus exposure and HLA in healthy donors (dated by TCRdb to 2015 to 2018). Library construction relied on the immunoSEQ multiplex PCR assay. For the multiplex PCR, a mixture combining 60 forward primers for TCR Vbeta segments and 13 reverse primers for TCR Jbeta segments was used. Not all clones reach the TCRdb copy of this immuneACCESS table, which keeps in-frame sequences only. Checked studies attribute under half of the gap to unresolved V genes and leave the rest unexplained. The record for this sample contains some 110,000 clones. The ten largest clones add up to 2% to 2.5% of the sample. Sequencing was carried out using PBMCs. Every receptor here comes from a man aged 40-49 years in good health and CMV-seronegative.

The CDR3 protein is CASQRLAGANNEQFF. In DNA, the CDR3 is TGTGCCAGTCAGCGGCTAGCGGGAGCGAACAATGAGCAGTTCTTC. The chain combines TRBV6-5 with TRBJ2-1, with 10 nucleotides matching TRBD2. The ends lost 9 bases at V and 5 bases at J; junction bases unmatched: 10. Per germline, CDR1 MNHEY and CDR2 SVGAGI. The CDR3 is made up of 15 amino acids.

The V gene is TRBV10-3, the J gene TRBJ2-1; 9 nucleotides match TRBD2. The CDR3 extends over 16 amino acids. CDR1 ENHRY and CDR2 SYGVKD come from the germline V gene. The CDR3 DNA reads TGTGCGTTCAGTGGAGTTAGCGGGAGTCGCCACAATGAGCAGTTCTTC. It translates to CAFSGVSGSRHNEQFF.

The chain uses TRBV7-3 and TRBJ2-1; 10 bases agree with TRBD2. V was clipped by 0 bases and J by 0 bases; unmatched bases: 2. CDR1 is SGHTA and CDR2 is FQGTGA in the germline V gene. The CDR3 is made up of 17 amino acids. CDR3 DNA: TGTGCCAGCAGCTTAACTAGCGGGGGGCCCTCCTACAATGAGCAGTTCTTC. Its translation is CASSLTSGGPSYNEQFF.

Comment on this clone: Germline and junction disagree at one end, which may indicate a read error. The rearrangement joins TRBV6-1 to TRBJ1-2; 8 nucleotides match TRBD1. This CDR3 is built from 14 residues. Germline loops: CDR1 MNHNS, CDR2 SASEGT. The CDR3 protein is CASSEAAIRDRSFF. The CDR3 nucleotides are TGTGCCAGCAGTGAGGCGGCCATCCGGGACAGGTCCTTCTTC.

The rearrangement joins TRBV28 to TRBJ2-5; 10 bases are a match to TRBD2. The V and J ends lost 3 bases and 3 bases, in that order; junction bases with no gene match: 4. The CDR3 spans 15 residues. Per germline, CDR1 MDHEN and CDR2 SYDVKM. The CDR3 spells CASSFRTSGKETQYF. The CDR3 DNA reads TGTGCCAGCAGTTTTCGGACTAGCGGCAAAGAGACCCAGTACTTC.

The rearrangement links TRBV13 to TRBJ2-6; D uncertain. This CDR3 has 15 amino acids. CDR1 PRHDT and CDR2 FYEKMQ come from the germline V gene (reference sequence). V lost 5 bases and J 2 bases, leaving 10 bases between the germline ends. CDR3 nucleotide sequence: TGTGCCAGCAGCCACGCGAGGCCTGGGGCCAACGTCCTGACTTTC. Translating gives CASSHARPGANVLTF.

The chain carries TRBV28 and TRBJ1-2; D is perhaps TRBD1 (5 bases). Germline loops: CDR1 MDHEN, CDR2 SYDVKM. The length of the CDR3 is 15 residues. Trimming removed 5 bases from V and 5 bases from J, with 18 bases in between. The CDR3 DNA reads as TGTGCCAGCAGTACCTCACGCCAGGGTGGGTATGGCTACACCTTC. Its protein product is CASSTSRQGGYGYTF.

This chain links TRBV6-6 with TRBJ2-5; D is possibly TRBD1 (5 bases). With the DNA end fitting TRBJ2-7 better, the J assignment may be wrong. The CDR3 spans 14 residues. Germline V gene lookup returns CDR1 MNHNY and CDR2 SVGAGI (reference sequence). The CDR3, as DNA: TGTGCCAGCAGGGATACAGGAGAAAATTACGAGCAGTACTTC. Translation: CASRDTGENYEQYF.

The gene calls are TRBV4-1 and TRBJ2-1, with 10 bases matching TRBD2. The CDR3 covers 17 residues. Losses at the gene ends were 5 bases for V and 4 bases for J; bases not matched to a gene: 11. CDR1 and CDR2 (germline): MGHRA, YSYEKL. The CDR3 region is CASSSVTSGALYNEQFF. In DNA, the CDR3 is TGCGCCAGCAGCAGCGTCACTAGCGGGGCCTTATACAATGAGCAGTTCTTC.

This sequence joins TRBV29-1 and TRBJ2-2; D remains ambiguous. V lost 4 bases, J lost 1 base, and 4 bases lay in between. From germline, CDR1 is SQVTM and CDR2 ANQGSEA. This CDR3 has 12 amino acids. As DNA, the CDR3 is TGCAGCGTTGCTGTGAACACCGGGGAGCTGTTTTTT. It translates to CSVAVNTGELFF.

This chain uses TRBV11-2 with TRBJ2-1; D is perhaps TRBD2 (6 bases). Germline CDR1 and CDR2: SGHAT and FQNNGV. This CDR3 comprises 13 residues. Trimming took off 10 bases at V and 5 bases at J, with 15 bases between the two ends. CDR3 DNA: TGTGCCACCCGACGGGAGTCGGACAATGAGCAGTTCTTC. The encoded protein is CATRRESDNEQFF. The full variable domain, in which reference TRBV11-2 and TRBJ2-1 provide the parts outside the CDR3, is EAGVAQSPRYKIIEKRQSVAFWCNPISGHATLYWYQQILGQGPKLLIQFQNNGVVDDSQLPKDRFSAERLKGVDSTLKIQPAKLEDSAVYLCATRRESDNEQFFGPGTRLTVL.

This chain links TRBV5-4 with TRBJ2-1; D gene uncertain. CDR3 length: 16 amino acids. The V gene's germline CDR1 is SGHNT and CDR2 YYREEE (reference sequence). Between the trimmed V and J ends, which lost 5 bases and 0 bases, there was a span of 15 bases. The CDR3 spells CASSSASPSSYNEQFF. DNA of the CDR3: TGTGCCAGCAGTTCCGCGTCCCCGAGCTCCTACAATGAGCAGTTCTTC.

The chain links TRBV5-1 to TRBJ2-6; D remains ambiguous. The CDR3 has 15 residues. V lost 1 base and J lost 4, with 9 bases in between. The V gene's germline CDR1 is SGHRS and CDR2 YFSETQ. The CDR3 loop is CASSLTPTGANVLTF. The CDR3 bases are TGCGCCAGCAGCTTGACCCCGACAGGGGCCAACGTCCTGACTTTC. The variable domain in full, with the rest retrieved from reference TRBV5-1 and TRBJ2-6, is KAGVTQTPRYLIKTRGQQVTLSCSPISGHRSVSWYQQTPGQGLQFLFEYFSETQRNKGNFPGRFSGRQFSNSRSEMNVSTLELGDSALYLCASSLTPTGANVLTFGAGSRLTVL.

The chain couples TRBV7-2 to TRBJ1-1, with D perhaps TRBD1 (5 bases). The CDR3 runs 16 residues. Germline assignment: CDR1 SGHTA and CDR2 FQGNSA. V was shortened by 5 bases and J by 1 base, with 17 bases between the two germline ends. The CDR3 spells CASSLKLGGENTEAFF. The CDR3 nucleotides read TGTGCCAGCAGCCTCAAATTGGGGGGGGAGAACACTGAAGCTTTCTTT.

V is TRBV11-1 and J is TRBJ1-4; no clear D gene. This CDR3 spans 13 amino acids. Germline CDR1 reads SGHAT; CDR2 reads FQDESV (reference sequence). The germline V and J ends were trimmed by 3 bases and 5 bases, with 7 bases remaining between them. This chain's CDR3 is CASSFFQNEKLFF. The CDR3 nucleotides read TGTGCCAGCAGCTTTTTTCAGAATGAAAAACTGTTTTTT.

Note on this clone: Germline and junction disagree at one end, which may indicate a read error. For the CDR3, the DNA is TGCGCCCAGCTTGGGGGACAGGGTTCTTCTGGGGCCAACGTCCTGACTTTC. This translates into CAQLGGQGSSGANVLTF. This chain uses TRBV27 with TRBJ2-6; 9 bases are a match to TRBD1. Germline V gene lookup returns CDR1 MNHEY and CDR2 SMNVEV (reference sequence). This CDR3 region has 17 residues.

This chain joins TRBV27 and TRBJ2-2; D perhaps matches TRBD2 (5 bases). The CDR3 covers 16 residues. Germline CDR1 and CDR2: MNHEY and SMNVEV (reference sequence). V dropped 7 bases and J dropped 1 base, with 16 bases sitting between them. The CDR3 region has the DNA TGTGCCAGCAAAATGTCTGCGGGTTTGAACACCGGGGAGCTGTTTTTT. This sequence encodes CASKMSAGLNTGELFF.

The CDR3, as DNA: TGTGCCAGCAGTCAACCCCGTCTAGCGGGAAACTACGAGCAGTACTTC. As protein: CASSQPRLAGNYEQYF. The gene calls are TRBV6-6 and TRBJ2-7; 9 positions match TRBD2. Trimming took 5 bases from V and 3 from J; bases not matched to a gene: 11. The length of the CDR3 is 16 residues. The V gene's germline CDR1 is MNHNY and CDR2 SVGAGI (reference sequence).

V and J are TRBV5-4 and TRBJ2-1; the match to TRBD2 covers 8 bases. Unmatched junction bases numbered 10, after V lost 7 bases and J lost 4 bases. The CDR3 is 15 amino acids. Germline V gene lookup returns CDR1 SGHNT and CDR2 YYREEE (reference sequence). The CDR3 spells CASQWGAGVYNEQFF. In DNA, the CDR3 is TGTGCCAGCCAATGGGGAGCGGGGGTATACAATGAGCAGTTCTTC. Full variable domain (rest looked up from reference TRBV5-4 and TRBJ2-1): ETGVTQSPTHLIKTRGQQVTLRCSSQSGHNTVSWYQQALGQGPQFIFQYYREEENGRGNFPPRFSGLQFPNYSSELNVNALELDDSALYLCASQWGAGVYNEQFFGPGTRLTVL.

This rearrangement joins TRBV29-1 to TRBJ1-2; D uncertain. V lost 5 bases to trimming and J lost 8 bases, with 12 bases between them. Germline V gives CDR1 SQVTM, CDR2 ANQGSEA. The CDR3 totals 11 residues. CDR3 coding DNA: TGCAGCGTTTGGCCCCTCTGGGGCTACACCTTC. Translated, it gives CSVWPLWGYTF.

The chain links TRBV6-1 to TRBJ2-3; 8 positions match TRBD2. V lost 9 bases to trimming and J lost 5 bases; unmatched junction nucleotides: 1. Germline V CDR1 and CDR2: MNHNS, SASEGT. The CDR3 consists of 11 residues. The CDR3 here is CASAGGDTQYF. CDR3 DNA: TGTGCCAGTGCGGGGGGAGATACGCAGTATTTT.

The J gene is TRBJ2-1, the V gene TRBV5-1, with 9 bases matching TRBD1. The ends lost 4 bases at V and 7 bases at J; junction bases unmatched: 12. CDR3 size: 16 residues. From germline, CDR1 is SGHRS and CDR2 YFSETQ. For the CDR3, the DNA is TGCGCCAGCAGCCCACAGGGGGCGGGAGAGGGTAATGAGCAGTTCTTC. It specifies CASSPQGAGEGNEQFF.

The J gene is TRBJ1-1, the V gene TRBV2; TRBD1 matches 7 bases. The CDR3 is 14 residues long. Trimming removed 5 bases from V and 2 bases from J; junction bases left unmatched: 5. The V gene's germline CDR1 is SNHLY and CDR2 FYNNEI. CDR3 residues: CASSFQGGNTEAFF. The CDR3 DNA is TGTGCCAGCAGTTTCCAGGGGGGCAACACTGAAGCTTTCTTT.

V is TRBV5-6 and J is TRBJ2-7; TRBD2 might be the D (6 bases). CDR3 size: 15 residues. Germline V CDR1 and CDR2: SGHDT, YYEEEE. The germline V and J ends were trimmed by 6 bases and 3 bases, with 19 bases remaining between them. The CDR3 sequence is CASKLRGLGNYEQYF. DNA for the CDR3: TGTGCCAGCAAGTTGCGGGGCCTAGGGAACTACGAGCAGTACTTC. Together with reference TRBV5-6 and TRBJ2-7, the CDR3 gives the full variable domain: DAGVTQSPTHLIKTRGQQVTLRCSPKSGHDTVSWYQQALGQGPQFIFQYYEEEERQRGNFPDRFSGHQFPNYSSELNVNALLLGDSALYLCASKLRGLGNYEQYFGPGTRLTVT.

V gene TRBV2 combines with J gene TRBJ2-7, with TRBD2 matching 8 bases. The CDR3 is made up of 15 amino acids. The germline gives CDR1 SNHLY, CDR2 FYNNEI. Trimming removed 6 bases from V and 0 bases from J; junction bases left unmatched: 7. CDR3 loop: CASRSAGTSSYEQYF. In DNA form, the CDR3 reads TGTGCCAGCAGGTCCGCCGGGACTAGCTCCTACGAGCAGTACTTC.

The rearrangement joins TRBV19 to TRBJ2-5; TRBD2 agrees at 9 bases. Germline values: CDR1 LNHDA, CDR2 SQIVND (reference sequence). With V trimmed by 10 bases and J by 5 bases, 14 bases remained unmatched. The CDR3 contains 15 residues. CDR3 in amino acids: CATSSGGRARETQYF. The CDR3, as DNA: TGTGCCACCTCTTCGGGCGGGAGGGCCCGGGAGACCCAGTACTTC.

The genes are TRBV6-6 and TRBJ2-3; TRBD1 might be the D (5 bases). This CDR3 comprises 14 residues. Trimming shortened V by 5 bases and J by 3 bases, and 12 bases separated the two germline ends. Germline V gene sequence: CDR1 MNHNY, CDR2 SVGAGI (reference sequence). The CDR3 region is CASSARVLTDTQYF. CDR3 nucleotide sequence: TGTGCCAGCAGTGCCAGGGTTTTGACAGATACGCAGTATTTT.